These 28 T cell receptor beta chains were sequenced from one sample in a study of CD8+ T cells in alopecia areata. Treatment of the sample: oral pan-JAK inhibitor, 5-10 mg twice daily. Extracted RNA was reverse transcribed, and the resulting cDNA served as sequencing template. The method was immunoSEQ multiplex PCR; TCRdb's version includes in-frame clones alone and lacks a portion of them. The profile shows about 160,000 clones, approximately 57% of them singletons. Material: CD4+ T cells sorted from blood, obtained at week 24, from a patient treated with tofacitinib. The receptors derive from a human donor with alopecia areata.

The chain carries TRBV7-2 and TRBJ1-2; TRBD1 is a possible D gene (5 bases). Germline-derived CDR1 and CDR2 are SGHTA and FQGNSA. The CDR3 covers 14 residues. The ends were cut back, 1 base at V and 8 bases at J, with 14 bases in the middle. CDR3 protein: CASSLDRGGGGYTF. As DNA, the CDR3 is TGTGCCAGCAGCTTAGATCGGGGCGGAGGGGGCTACACCTTC.

This clone was counted a few times. The chain has TRBV6-5 and TRBJ1-1, with D perhaps matching TRBD1 (6 bases). CDR3 size: 15 residues. Germline CDR1 and CDR2: MNHEY and SVGAGI. V lost 5 bases, J lost 7 bases, and 20 bases lay in between. The CDR3 DNA sequence: TGTGCCAGCAGTCCACGCGGGGGGCGCTTCATTGAAGCTTTCTTT. Protein product: CASSPRGGRFIEAFF.

This chain uses TRBV7-2 with TRBJ2-2; perhaps TRBD1 as D (5 bases). The CDR3 totals 14 residues. The V end was cut by 5 bases, the J end by 4 bases, with 11 bases between. Germline loops: CDR1 SGHTA, CDR2 FQGNSA. The CDR3 loop reads CASSPTASTGELFF. CDR3 in DNA: TGTGCCAGCAGCCCGACAGCGAGCACCGGGGAGCTGTTTTTT.

This clone was observed a few times. The rearrangement joins TRBV27 to TRBJ2-3; 7 nucleotides line up with TRBD2. In germline, CDR1 is MNHEY, CDR2 SMNVEV (reference sequence). V lost 8 bases, J lost 1 base, and 6 bases stayed unmatched. This CDR3 has 14 residues. The CDR3 DNA sequence: TGTGCCAGCGGGAGGGGAGGAGGCACAGATACGCAGTATTTT. Its protein is CASGRGGGTDTQYF.

The J gene is TRBJ2-7, the V gene TRBV4-1; 9 nucleotides line up with TRBD1. The CDR3 is 18 amino acids. Germline CDR1 and CDR2: MGHRA and YSYEKL. J gave up 4 bases and V 5 bases, and 18 bases lay outside the gene matches. In DNA form, the CDR3 reads TGCGCCAGCAGCTTAGGGAAAGCCGGGACAGGGCTTATGTACGAGCAGTACTTC. Residues: CASSLGKAGTGLMYEQYF.

There are a few counts of this clone. The gene calls are TRBV27 and TRBJ2-1; TRBD1 agrees at 7 bases. This CDR3 contains 17 residues. The germline V gene has CDR1 MNHEY and CDR2 SMNVEV (reference sequence). The V segment lost 5 bases and the J segment 0 bases; nucleotides outside the gene matches: 10. The CDR3 loop is CASSLLGQPSSYNEQFF. The CDR3 nucleotides are TGTGCCAGCAGTCTCCTGGGACAGCCTAGCTCCTACAATGAGCAGTTCTTC.

This clone was seen more than once but under ten times. Other nucleotide sequences from this sample produce the same CDR3. Here the CDR3 reads CATGTGGETQYF. The CDR3 DNA reads TGTGCGACCGGGACAGGGGGAGAGACCCAGTACTTC. The V gene is TRBV6-1, the J gene TRBJ2-5, with 11 bases aligning to TRBD1. CDR1 is MNHNS and CDR2 is SASEGT in the germline V gene. The CDR3 is made up of 12 amino acids.

V usage is TRBV2 and J usage is TRBJ1-1, with 8 nucleotides matching TRBD1. This CDR3 contains 13 residues. Germline CDR1 SNHLY, CDR2 FYNNEI. The J segment lost 1 base and the V segment lost 6 bases, leaving 1 base of the junction unmatched. DNA of the CDR3: TGTGCCAGCAGAGGACAGGGGAACACTGAAGCTTTCTTT. Translated, it gives CASRGQGNTEAFF.

This clone has only a few counts. V gene TRBV6-6 combines with J gene TRBJ2-3; D possibly corresponds to TRBD1 (5 bases). The CDR3 sequence is 15 residues long. V was cut by 5 bases and J by 0 bases, with 12 bases left in between. The germline V gene encodes CDR1 MNHNY and CDR2 SVGAGI (reference sequence). The CDR3 here is CASSRGARSTDTQYF. The CDR3 coding sequence is TGTGCCAGCAGTCGTGGGGCACGGAGCACAGATACGCAGTATTTT.

This chain uses TRBV6-1 with TRBJ2-1, with D unclear. The ends were cut back, 7 bases at V and 0 bases at J, with 7 bases in the middle. CDR1 MNHNS and CDR2 SASEGT come from the germline V gene. The CDR3 extends over 13 amino acids. CDR3 loop: CASKRTSYNEQFF. The CDR3 DNA reads TGTGCCAGCAAGCGTACCTCCTACAATGAGCAGTTCTTC.

This clone was counted only a few times. This specimen includes other DNA sequences encoding the same CDR3. The genes are TRBV30 and TRBJ1-1; 7 nucleotides match TRBD1. Germline V lookup: CDR1 GTSNPN, CDR2 SVGIG (reference sequence). This CDR3 has 13 residues. J lost 1 base, V lost 3 bases, and 2 bases had no gene match. The CDR3: CAWRRQGNTEAFF. The CDR3 DNA reads as TGTGCCTGGAGACGACAGGGGAACACTGAAGCTTTCTTT.

This clone was detected only once. The V and J genes are TRBV27 and TRBJ2-7; D is tentatively TRBD1 or TRBD2 (5 bases each). Deletions cut 3 bases from V and 3 bases from J, with 12 bases between. Germline values: CDR1 MNHEY, CDR2 SMNVEV (reference sequence). The CDR3 sequence is 14 residues long. In DNA form, the CDR3 reads TGTGCCAGCAGTTTCACGGGACGGAACTACGAGCAGTACTTC. Protein: CASSFTGRNYEQYF.

The J gene is TRBJ2-2, the V gene TRBV5-1; TRBD1 aligns across 10 bases. The V and J ends lost 4 bases and 7 bases, in that order; junction bases with no gene match: 7. The CDR3 consists of 15 residues. Germline CDR1 and CDR2: SGHRS and YFSETQ. CDR3 in DNA: TGCGCCAGCAGCATCCGAGGACAGGGGGTCGGGGAGCTGTTTTTT. Amino acids: CASSIRGQGVGELFF.

The chain joins TRBV12-5 to TRBJ2-7, with TRBD2 identical over 7 bases. The CDR3 is 15 amino acids. CDR1 and CDR2 (germline): LGHNT, FRNRAP. The J segment lost 7 bases and the V segment lost 0 bases, leaving 9 bases of the junction unmatched. CDR3 residues: CASGLVVGGWIEQYF. In DNA form, the CDR3 reads TGTGCTAGTGGTTTGGTCGTCGGGGGGTGGATAGAGCAGTACTTC.

The chain is built from TRBV11-2 and TRBJ1-6; 12 nucleotides align to TRBD1. The CDR3 contains 17 residues. Losses at the gene ends were 5 bases for V and 2 bases for J; bases not matched to a gene: 4. Germline CDR1 is SGHAT and CDR2 is FQNNGV. Here the CDR3 DNA reads TGTGCCAGCAGCGGGACAGGGGGCCAGACCTATAATTCACCCCTCCACTTT. Its translation: CASSGTGGQTYNSPLHF.

The chain employs TRBV29-1 and TRBJ1-1, with D unclear. The CDR3 consists of 14 residues. With 7 bases removed from V and 3 bases from J, the gap between germline ends came to 18 bases. The germline V gene encodes CDR1 SQVTM and CDR2 ANQGSEA. CDR3 sequence: CSGVWGRTHTEAFF. Here the CDR3 DNA reads TGCAGCGGGGTTTGGGGAAGGACGCACACTGAAGCTTTCTTT.

This clone occurred once. The chain employs TRBV30 and TRBJ2-1; D not resolved. CDR3 length: 14 residues. The V gene lost 0 bases and the J gene lost 7 bases, with 13 bases spanning the gap. The germline CDR1 and CDR2 sequences are GTSNPN and SVGIG (reference sequence). The CDR3, as DNA: TGTGCCTGGAGTGTGGGTGTCTCGGCGAATGAGCAGTTCTTC. Protein sequence: CAWSVGVSANEQFF.

The gene calls are TRBV5-1 and TRBJ2-1; D may be TRBD1 (6 bases). From germline, CDR1 is SGHRS and CDR2 YFSETQ. V lost 0 bases to trimming and J lost 7 bases, with 17 bases between them. The CDR3 is made up of 16 amino acids. CDR3 region: CASSLALTGQGNEQFF. In nucleotides, the CDR3 is TGCGCCAGCAGCTTGGCCTTAACAGGGCAGGGGAATGAGCAGTTCTTC.

This clone was seen a few times. The chain combines TRBV4-2 with TRBJ1-1; no definite D call. Trimming stripped 4 bases from V and 1 base from J, with 19 bases between. Germline V gives CDR1 LGHNA, CDR2 YNFKEQ. The CDR3 extends over 17 amino acids. CDR3 protein: CASSRDLVGSSNTEAFF. The CDR3 nucleotides read TGTGCCAGCAGCCGGGATTTAGTCGGGTCCTCGAACACTGAAGCTTTCTTT.

This rearrangement joins TRBV29-1 to TRBJ2-3; 7 bases line up with TRBD1. Per germline, CDR1 SQVTM and CDR2 ANQGSEA. V gave up 7 bases and J gave up 3 bases; unmatched junction bases: 10. There are 14 residues in the CDR3. CDR3: CSGRQGFGTDTQYF. CDR3 coding DNA: TGCAGCGGAAGACAGGGCTTTGGGACAGATACGCAGTATTTT.

The rearrangement joins TRBV6-6 to TRBJ2-2, with D perhaps matching TRBD2 (5 bases). The V gene's germline CDR1 is MNHNY and CDR2 SVGAGI (reference sequence). The V end was cut by 7 bases, the J end by 4 bases, with 13 bases between. This CDR3 comprises 14 residues. The DNA for the CDR3 is TGTGCCAGCACCCAGTTGCGGGCCACCGGGGAGCTGTTTTTT. As protein: CASTQLRATGELFF.

As concerns this clone: In the same sample, other DNA sequences code for this CDR3. V is TRBV18 and J is TRBJ1-2, with a possible D match to TRBD1 (5 bases). V dropped 1 base and J dropped 2 bases, with 5 bases sitting between them. Germline-derived CDR1 and CDR2 are KGHSH and LQKENI. The CDR3 is 13 amino acids. CDR3 loop: CASSPQGNYGYTF. As DNA, the CDR3 is TGTGCCAGCTCACCACAGGGGAACTATGGCTACACCTTC.

This rearrangement joins TRBV30 to TRBJ1-6, with a tentative D call TRBD1 (6 bases). Germline V gene sequence: CDR1 GTSNPN, CDR2 SVGIG (reference sequence). The CDR3 sequence is 15 residues long. The V end lost 4 bases, the J end lost 8 bases, and 18 bases lay between the germline ends. The CDR3 reads CAWKPPGGLDSPLHF. CDR3 sequence (DNA): TGTGCCTGGAAACCCCCGGGGGGCTTGGATTCACCCCTCCACTTT.

The CDR3 region is CASSLVGEDNGYTF. Here the CDR3 DNA reads TGTGCCAGCAGTTTAGTAGGGGAGGATAATGGCTACACCTTC. V and J are TRBV27 and TRBJ1-2; tentatively, D is TRBD1 (5 bases). Trimming pared 2 bases from V and 6 bases from J, leaving 13 bases between. From germline, CDR1 is MNHEY and CDR2 SMNVEV (reference sequence). The CDR3 runs 14 residues.

J is TRBJ2-5 and V is TRBV6-6; TRBD2 matches at 9 bases. V shed 3 bases and J 3 bases; nucleotides not matched to a gene: 5. This CDR3 comprises 15 residues. Germline V gene lookup returns CDR1 MNHNY and CDR2 SVGAGI (reference sequence). Here the CDR3 DNA reads TGTGCCAGCAGTTATAGGTCTAGCGGGGAAGAGACCCAGTACTTC. It is translated as CASSYRSSGEETQYF.

The gene calls are TRBV7-9 and TRBJ1-6; D perhaps matches TRBD1 (5 bases). The CDR3 has 14 amino acids. In germline, CDR1 is SEHNR, CDR2 FQNEAQ (reference sequence). V was trimmed by 3 bases and J by 9 bases, leaving 12 bases between them. The CDR3 sequence: CASSLDGQGSPLHF. CDR3 DNA sequence: TGTGCCAGCAGCTTGGACGGCCAGGGTTCACCCCTCCACTTT.

Here the CDR3 reads CASSEGDWAQHF. The CDR3 DNA reads TGTGCCAGCAGTGAAGGAGACTGGGCCCAGCATTTT. V usage is TRBV2 and J usage is TRBJ1-5; D call uncertain. This CDR3 spans 12 amino acids. Germline CDR1 SNHLY, CDR2 FYNNEI. Between the trimmed V and J ends, which lost 1 base and 11 bases, there was a span of 9 bases.

This clone occurred a few times. The chain carries TRBV30 and TRBJ2-7; D is possibly TRBD1 or TRBD2 (5 bases each). In germline, CDR1 is GTSNPN, CDR2 SVGIG (reference sequence). The CDR3 extends over 14 amino acids. V lost 6 bases, J lost 0 bases, and 15 bases lay in between. CDR3 sequence (DNA): TGTGCCTGCGCTCGACGGGGCAGCTCCTACGAGCAGTACTTC. This codes for CACARRGSSYEQYF. Complete variable domain (other parts from reference TRBV30 and TRBJ2-7): SQTIHQWPATLVQPVGSPLSLECTVEGTSNPNLYWYRQAAGRGLQLLFYSVGIGQISSEVPQNLSASRPQDRQFILSSKKLLLSDSGFYLCACARRGSSYEQYFGPGTRLTVT.